These 14 T cell receptor beta chains came from one sample sequenced in a study of blood T cell repertoires in COVID-19. Sequencing was performed with immunoSEQ multiplex PCR; in TCRdb, only in-frame clones are kept and a portion is missing. The table shows 100,000 to 130,000 clones, with approximately 88% occurring only once. Material for sequencing was peripheral blood. The receptors derive from a man aged 50 to 60 with active or convalescent COVID-19.

The CDR3 here is CASSLAGLRSSEQFF. CDR3 nucleotide sequence: TGTGCCAGCAGTTTGGCGGGACTCCGAAGTTCCGAGCAGTTCTTC. The chain uses TRBV28 and TRBJ2-1; D is possibly TRBD2 (6 bases). The CDR3 runs 15 residues. V was pared by 3 bases and J by 10 bases, with 19 bases between. From germline, CDR1 is MDHEN and CDR2 SYDVKM.

The chain has TRBV15 and TRBJ1-5; 9 nucleotides agree with TRBD1. Germline loops: CDR1 LNHNV, CDR2 YYDKDF (reference sequence). Unmatched junction bases numbered 7, after V lost 3 bases and J lost 7 bases. The CDR3 sequence is 15 residues long. The CDR3 protein is CATSRKTGGEQPQHF. The CDR3 DNA sequence: TGTGCCACCAGCAGGAAAACAGGGGGCGAACAGCCCCAGCATTTT.

In this sample, this clone turned up a few times. The rearrangement links TRBV19 to TRBJ1-5, with a tentative D call TRBD1 (5 bases). This CDR3 has 17 amino acids. Germline CDR1 LNHDA, CDR2 SQIVND (reference sequence). Trimming took off 7 bases at V and 0 bases at J, with 19 bases between the two ends. CDR3 in DNA: TGTGCCAGTATGGGGCCTTTGCGGGGCGATAGCAATCAGCCCCAGCATTTT. Protein sequence: CASMGPLRGDSNQPQHF. Combining the CDR3 with reference TRBV19 and TRBJ1-5 gives the whole variable domain DGGITQSPKYLFRKEGQNVTLSCEQNLNHDAMYWYRQDPGQGLRLIYYSQIVNDFQKGDIAEGYSVSREKKESFPLTVTSAQKNPTAFYLCASMGPLRGDSNQPQHFGDGTRLSIL.

This chain connects TRBV2 to TRBJ2-5, with 9 bases matching TRBD2. The CDR3 totals 13 residues. Looked up from germline, CDR1 is SNHLY and CDR2 is FYNNEI. V lost 10 bases to trimming and J lost 3 bases; unmatched junction nucleotides: 6. CDR3 bases: TGTGCCAAAGGGACTAGCAGGAAAGAGACCCAGTACTTC. This codes for CAKGTSRKETQYF.

This clone occurred once. The chain combines TRBV3-1 (or the pseudogene TRBV3-2) with TRBJ1-6, with D possibly matching TRBD1 (6 bases). The germline V and J ends were trimmed by 4 bases and 11 bases, with 15 bases remaining between them. Per the germline V gene, CDR1 is LGHDT and CDR2 is YNNKEL (reference sequence). The CDR3 runs 14 residues. CDR3 amino acids: CASSRGGGAAPLHF. CDR3 sequence (DNA): TGTGCCAGCAGCCGCGGGGGCGGGGCTGCACCCCTCCACTTT.

The chain recombines TRBV28 with TRBJ2-4; 11 nucleotides line up with TRBD2. Germline CDR1 is MDHEN and CDR2 is SYDVKM. Trimming at V came to 4 bases and at J to 6 bases, leaving 5 bases not matched to a gene. The CDR3 extends over 15 amino acids. The CDR3 nucleotides are TGTGCCAGCAGTTCACTAGCGGGAGAGGCAAACATTCAGTACTTC. This sequence encodes CASSSLAGEANIQYF.

This clone was counted a few times. The V call is TRBV6-6, the J call TRBJ1-5; 8 bases align to TRBD1. The CDR3 totals 16 residues. Looked up from germline, CDR1 is MNHNY and CDR2 is SVGAGI (reference sequence). Trimming cost V 7 bases and J 5 bases; bases outside gene matches: 13. DNA for the CDR3: TGTGCCAGCAAACCCCTCTTAACAGGGGGGCATCAGCCCCAGCATTTT. Its translation is CASKPLLTGGHQPQHF.

Turning to this clone: The sample contains more than one DNA sequence encoding this CDR3. V usage is TRBV10-3 and J usage is TRBJ1-2, with a tentative D call TRBD1 (5 bases). Germline values: CDR1 ENHRY, CDR2 SYGVKD. The CDR3 length is 12 residues. V lost 4 bases, J lost 2 bases, and 5 bases lay in between. CDR3 protein: CAISGQNYGYTF. As DNA, the CDR3 is TGTGCCATCAGTGGACAGAACTATGGCTACACCTTC.

The chain joins TRBV28 to TRBJ1-6, with 7 nucleotides matching TRBD1. CDR1 and CDR2 (germline): MDHEN, SYDVKM. With 6 bases clipped from V and 12 bases from J, the junction kept 11 bases outside the gene matches. CDR3 length equals 14 residues. The CDR3 here is CASSATGVVEPLHF. The CDR3 DNA is TGTGCCAGCAGCGCAACAGGGGTAGTAGAACCCCTCCACTTT.

V gene TRBV12-5 combines with J gene TRBJ2-2; possible D gene TRBD1, 7 bases. V dropped 6 bases and J dropped 5 bases, with 16 bases sitting between them. Germline CDR1 LGHNT, CDR2 FRNRAP. The CDR3 totals 15 residues. CDR3 amino acids: CASGRSGGQTGELFF. In nucleotides, the CDR3 is TGTGCTAGTGGCCGGTCAGGGGGGCAAACCGGGGAGCTGTTTTTT.

The rearrangement joins TRBV30 to TRBJ2-1, with TRBD2 identical over 14 bases. The CDR3 sequence is 17 residues long. The V segment lost 3 bases and the J segment 4 bases; nucleotides outside the gene matches: 8. Per germline, CDR1 GTSNPN and CDR2 SVGIG (reference sequence). The CDR3 here is CAWSARLAGGWYNEQFF. For the CDR3, the DNA is TGTGCCTGGAGCGCACGACTAGCGGGAGGGTGGTACAATGAGCAGTTCTTC.

A few counts support this clone. The chain couples TRBV7-8 to TRBJ1-5; D unclear. V lost 2 bases and J lost 3, with 11 bases in between. CDR1 and CDR2 (germline): SGHVS, FQNEAQ. The CDR3 length is 15 residues. CDR3 in DNA: TGTGCCAGCAGCTTACGGCTACAGAACAATCAGCCCCAGCATTTT. This codes for CASSLRLQNNQPQHF. Based on the CDR3 plus reference TRBV7-8 and TRBJ1-5, the full variable domain is GAGVSQSPRYKVAKRGQDVALRCDPISGHVSLFWYQQALGQGPEFLTYFQNEAQLDKSGLPSDRFFAERPEGSVSTLKIQRTQQEDSAVYLCASSLRLQNNQPQHFGDGTRLSIL.

This clone showed up just once. The V call is TRBV4-2, the J call TRBJ1-6, with TRBD1 matching 9 bases. Trimming at V came to 1 base and at J to 10 bases, leaving 8 bases not matched to a gene. The CDR3 totals 16 residues. Germline V gene sequence: CDR1 LGHNA, CDR2 YNFKEQ. The CDR3 protein is CASSQASGQGGSPLHF. Written as DNA, the CDR3 is TGTGCCAGCAGCCAAGCTTCGGGACAGGGAGGATCACCCCTCCACTTT.

The V call is TRBV28, the J call TRBJ2-1; possibly TRBD2 for D (5 bases). Germline V gene lookup returns CDR1 MDHEN and CDR2 SYDVKM. Trimming removed 5 bases at V and 4 bases at J, with 15 bases between. The CDR3 is 15 amino acids. CDR3 sequence: CASSQPGIKYNEQFF. DNA for the CDR3: TGTGCCAGCAGTCAACCCGGGATCAAGTACAATGAGCAGTTCTTC.